The TCR beta chain under discussion was sequenced for a study of cytomegalovirus exposure and HLA in healthy donors. Points from the study as a whole: A highly shared variant cluster was judged a likely technical artifact. Earlier analysis found most TCR beta V segments productive about 90% or about 30% of the time. Later analysis identified a missense DCLRE1C variant that was linked to TCR beta V- and J-gene trimming.

Primers included in the PCR were 60 Vbeta and 13 Jbeta primers. In the original processing: There were about 80 million unique TCR beta chains by a later count, and about 11 million of them were shared. The data were produced by immunoSEQ multiplex PCR, yet TCRdb's version contains in-frame clones alone and is incomplete. V and J calls and clone size are as listed in that table; D and trimming were resolved from the DNA. The sample has under 90,000 clones, roughly 74% seen once. Notes on this clone: Its antigen is as yet unknown.

With 4 bases removed from V and 4 bases from J, the gap between germline ends came to 14 bases. Germline CDR1 SGHAT, CDR2 FQNNGV. The CDR3 runs to 14 residues. The specimen sequenced was PBMCs. The TCR sequence derives from a man in his forties in good health and CMV-seronegative. The rearrangement uses TRBV11-2 and TRBJ2-7, with D tentatively TRBD1 (7 bases). CDR3 amino acids: CASSSAGQRYEQYF. DNA for the CDR3: TGTGCCAGCAGCTCGGCGGGACAGAGATACGAGCAGTACTTC.